This is a list of T cell receptor beta chains from one sample in a study of control samples from healthy donors and cancer patients. Data came from immunoSEQ multiplex PCR; TCRdb stores just in-frame clones and leaves some out. Among about 130,000 clones, about nine tenths were seen once, and the ten largest hold about 2.5%. The specimen was blood. The receptors shown here come from a man aged 40-49 years in good health. The CDR3 runs from the conserved cysteine through the conserved F or W. D genes are given only for firm matches. Expanded clones are given a class, and other clones once, few, many or no size at all.

j_call d_call clone_size v_call cdr3_nt cdr3_aa
TRBJ1-2 . few TRBV2 TGTGCCAGCAGCAGTAACAGGGCCTCCATGGCTGGTGGCTACACCTTC CASSSNRASMAGGYTF
TRBJ2-6 TRBD2 few TRBV7-2 TGTGCCAGCAGCCCCCGGGGGGGCCCCTCTGGGGCCAACGTCCTGACTTTC CASSPRGGPSGANVLTF
TRBJ2-3 TRBD2 . TRBV5-5 TGTGCCAGCAGCTCGGTTTTCGGGGGAGGGACAGATACGCAGTATTTT CASSSVFGGGTDTQYF
TRBJ2-7 . . TRBV3-1/TRBV3-2 TGTGCCAGCAGCCATCACGGTCATCAGGCCTACGAGCAGTACTTC CASSHHGHQAYEQYF
TRBJ2-7 . . TRBV10-3 TGTGCCATCAGTGACGCAGCAACATACGAGCAGTACTTC CAISDAATYEQYF
TRBJ2-2 TRBD2 once TRBV9 TGTGCCAGCAGCGGGGGGATTAGCGGGGACTATTACACCGGGGAGCTGTTTTTT CASSGGISGDYYTGELFF
TRBJ1-2 TRBD1 . TRBV2 TGTGCCAGCAGTGGATTAAGGCAGGGGGCTGGCTACACCTTC CASSGLRQGAGYTF
TRBJ2-7 . . TRBV7-9 TGTGCCAGCAGCTGGATGAACGAGCAGTACTTC CASSWMNEQYF
TRBJ1-2 . few TRBV12-3/TRBV12-4 TGTGCCAGCAGTTTAGCCACAGGGAATGGCTACACCTTC CASSLATGNGYTF
TRBJ1-5 . . TRBV4-1 TGCGCCAGCAGCCAAGATGGAGTTGGGCAGCCCCAGCATTTT CASSQDGVGQPQHF
TRBJ1-5 . . TRBV3-1/TRBV3-2 TGTGCCAGCAGCCAAAGTAGGGGTCAGCCCCAGCATTTT CASSQSRGQPQHF
TRBJ1-3 . once TRBV11-2 TGTGCCAGCAGCCAAATCAGGGGTCGAAACACCATATATTTT CASSQIRGRNTIYF
TRBJ1-3 . . TRBV19 TGTGCCAGTATATCATCTGGAAACACCATATATTTT CASISSGNTIYF
TRBJ2-2 TRBD1 . TRBV3-1/TRBV3-2 TGTGCCAGCAGCCAGAAGGGACAGGGGGCATACACCGGGGAGCTGTTTTTT CASSQKGQGAYTGELFF
TRBJ1-6 TRBD1 . TRBV16 TGTGCCAGCAGCCAATCCGGACAGGGAAGGTTCTCCTATAATTCACCCCTCCACTTT CASSQSGQGRFSYNSPLHF
TRBJ1-1 . once TRBV2 TGTGCCAGCGGTAGATTCCCGAACACTGAAGCTTTCTTT CASGRFPNTEAFF
TRBJ2-2 TRBD1 . TRBV5-6 TGTGCCAGCAGCCAGTGGACAGGGTACACCGGGGAGCTGTTTTTT CASSQWTGYTGELFF
TRBJ1-2 . . TRBV19 TGTGCCAGTAGTATGAAAGGAGTTAACTATGGCTACACCTTC CASSMKGVNYGYTF
TRBJ1-5 . . TRBV15 TGTGCCACCAGCGGTTTGGACCCAAACAATCAGCCCCAGCATTTT CATSGLDPNNQPQHF
TRBJ2-1 TRBD2 once TRBV28 TGTGCCAGCAGTTTACTCGAGACTAGCGGGGGGGCCGATGAGCAGTTCTTC CASSLLETSGGADEQFF
TRBJ2-1 . . TRBV2 TGTGCCAGCATAAGCGGATGGGCCCGATCCTACAATGAGCAGTTCTTC CASISGWARSYNEQFF
TRBJ1-4 . . TRBV18 TGTGCCAGCTCACAGGACCGAGGAGGCAATGAAAAACTGTTTTTT CASSQDRGGNEKLFF
TRBJ1-3 . . TRBV6-1 TGTGCCAGCAGTGAAGTCGCTGTTTCCTCTGGAAACACCATATATTTT CASSEVAVSSGNTIYF
TRBJ1-1 TRBD1 . TRBV6-5 TGTGCCAGCAGCCTAAGACAGGGGATTGGAGCTTTCTTT CASSLRQGIGAFF
TRBJ2-5 . . TRBV9 TGTGCCAGCAGCGTAGGGGTTGGGGGGCCCCAAGAGACCCAGTACTTC CASSVGVGGPQETQYF
TRBJ2-3 TRBD1 . TRBV3-1/TRBV3-2 TGTGCCAGCAGCTCTACTGGGACAGGGAGTAGCACAGATACGCAGTATTTT CASSSTGTGSSTDTQYF
TRBJ2-3 TRBD2 . TRBV4-1 TGCGCCAGCAGCCAAGATTCGAGCGGGGGGGCAGATACGCAGTATTTT CASSQDSSGGADTQYF
TRBJ1-3 . few TRBV11-2 TGTGCCAGCACCCGGGGACAAAACTCTGGAAACACCATATATTTT CASTRGQNSGNTIYF
TRBJ1-5 . . TRBV29-1 TGCAGCGTAGGGGACGGATTCCCTGGGCCCCAGCATTTT CSVGDGFPGPQHF
TRBJ1-1 . . TRBV11-2 TGTGCCAGCAGCTTAGGAGGTCGGCAGGAAGCTTTCTTT CASSLGGRQEAFF
TRBJ1-6 . few TRBV5-6 TGTGCCAGCAGCTTATCCCCCGGGACGGTGAATAATTCACCCCTCCACTTT CASSLSPGTVNNSPLHF
TRBJ1-5 . . TRBV25-1 TGTGCCAGCAGTGAATATTTGAAGAATCAGCCCCAGCATTTT CASSEYLKNQPQHF
TRBJ2-1 . . TRBV9 TGTGCCAGCAGCGTAGAGAATGAGCAGTTCTTC CASSVENEQFF
TRBJ1-5 TRBD1 . TRBV5-6 TGTGCCAGCAGCTTCGCAGGGGGTAGCAATCAGCCCCAGCATTTT CASSFAGGSNQPQHF
TRBJ2-5 TRBD1 . TRBV3-1/TRBV3-2 TGTGCCAGCAGCCACGGACAGGGCCGAGAGACCCAGTACTTC CASSHGQGRETQYF
TRBJ2-1 . . TRBV5-5 TGTGCCAGCAGGGGGGGCGGAAACTCCTACAATGAGCAGTTCTTC CASRGGGNSYNEQFF
TRBJ1-6 . few TRBV6-5 TGTGCCAGCAGTACGGAAGCGGGGAGTAATTCACCCCTCCACTTT CASSTEAGSNSPLHF
TRBJ1-5 . . TRBV27 TGTGCCAGCAGTAAACAGGGAGATCAGCCCCAGCATTTT CASSKQGDQPQHF
TRBJ1-1 . . TRBV2 TGTGCCAGCAGTGAAACCTTTCGGACTGAAGCTTTCTTT CASSETFRTEAFF
TRBJ2-6 . . TRBV15 TGTGCCACCAGCAGAGAGGGTACAGCTAGCTCTGGGGCCAACGTCCTGACTTTC CATSREGTASSGANVLTF
TRBJ1-2 . . TRBV11-1 TGTGCCAGCAGCCTGAATCGGGCACTGGGAGGCTACACCTTC CASSLNRALGGYTF
TRBJ2-5 TRBD2 . TRBV5-1 TGCGCCAGCAGTTGGACTAGCGGGGGCCGCTACGGTGAGACCCAGTACTTC CASSWTSGGRYGETQYF